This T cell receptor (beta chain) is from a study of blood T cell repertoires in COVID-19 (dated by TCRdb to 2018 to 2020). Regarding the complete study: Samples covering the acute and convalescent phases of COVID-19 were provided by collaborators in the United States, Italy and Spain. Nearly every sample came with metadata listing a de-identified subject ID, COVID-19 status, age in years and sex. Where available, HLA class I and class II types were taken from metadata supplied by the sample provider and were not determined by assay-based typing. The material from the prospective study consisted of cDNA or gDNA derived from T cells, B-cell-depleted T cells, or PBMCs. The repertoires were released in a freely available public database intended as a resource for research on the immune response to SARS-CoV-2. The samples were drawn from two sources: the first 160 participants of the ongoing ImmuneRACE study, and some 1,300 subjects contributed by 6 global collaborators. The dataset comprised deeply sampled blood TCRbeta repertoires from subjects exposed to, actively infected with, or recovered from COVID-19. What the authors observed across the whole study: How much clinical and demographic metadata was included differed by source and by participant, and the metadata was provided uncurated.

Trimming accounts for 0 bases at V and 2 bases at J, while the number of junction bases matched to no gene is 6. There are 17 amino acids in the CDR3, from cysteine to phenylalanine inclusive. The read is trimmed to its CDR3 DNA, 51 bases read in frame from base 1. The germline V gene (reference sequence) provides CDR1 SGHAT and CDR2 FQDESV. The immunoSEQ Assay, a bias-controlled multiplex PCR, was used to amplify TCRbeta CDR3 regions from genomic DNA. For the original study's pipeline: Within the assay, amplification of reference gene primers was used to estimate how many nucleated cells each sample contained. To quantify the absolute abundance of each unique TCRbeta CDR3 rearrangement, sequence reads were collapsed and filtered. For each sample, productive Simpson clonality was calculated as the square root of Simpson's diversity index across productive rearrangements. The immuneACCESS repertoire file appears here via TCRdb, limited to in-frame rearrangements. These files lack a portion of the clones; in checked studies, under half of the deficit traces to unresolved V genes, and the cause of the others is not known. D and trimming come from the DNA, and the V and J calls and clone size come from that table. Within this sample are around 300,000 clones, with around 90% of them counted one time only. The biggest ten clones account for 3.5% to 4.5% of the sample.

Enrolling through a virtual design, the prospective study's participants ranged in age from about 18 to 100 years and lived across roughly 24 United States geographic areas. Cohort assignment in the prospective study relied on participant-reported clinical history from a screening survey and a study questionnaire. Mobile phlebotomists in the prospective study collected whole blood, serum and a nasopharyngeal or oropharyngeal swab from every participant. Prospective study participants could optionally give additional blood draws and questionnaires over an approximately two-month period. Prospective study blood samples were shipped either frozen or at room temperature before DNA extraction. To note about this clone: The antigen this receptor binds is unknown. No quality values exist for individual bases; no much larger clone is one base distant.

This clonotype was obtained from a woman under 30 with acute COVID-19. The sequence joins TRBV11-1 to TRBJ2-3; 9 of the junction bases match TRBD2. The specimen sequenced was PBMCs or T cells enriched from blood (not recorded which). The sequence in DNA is TGTGCCAGCAGCTTAGCGGCGAGCGGGAGGACCACAGATACGCAGTATTTT. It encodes CASSLAASGRTTDTQYF.